This record covers a single T cell receptor beta chain. The antigen remains undetermined. The record originates from a study of cytomegalovirus exposure and HLA in healthy donors. This PCR relied on a set of 60 Vbeta primers and 13 Jbeta primers. Only in-frame clones appear in the TCRdb table, and some are missing; sequencing was by immunoSEQ multiplex PCR. Of 100,000 to 150,000 clones in the sample, roughly 80% were seen once. Study results and caveats: In a later analysis, parvovirus B19, influenza, CMV and Epstein-Barr virus appeared linked to several top co-occurrence clusters. Relative to equally common others, HLA-associated TCR beta chains showed greater clonal expansion in a later analysis.

This CDR3 comprises 15 residues. Per germline, CDR1 SGHAT and CDR2 FQNNGV. With V trimmed by 1 base and J by 7 bases, 9 bases remained unmatched. The chain carries TRBV11-2 and TRBJ1-2, with 7 bases that match TRBD1. The clonotype comes from a man aged 30 to 39 in good health and CMV-seropositive. Sequencing used PBMCs. This chain's CDR3 is CASSLVVGGGGGYTF. Here the CDR3 DNA reads TGTGCCAGCAGCTTAGTGGTAGGGGGCGGAGGTGGCTACACCTTC.